Below are 5 T cell receptor beta chains sequenced from a single sample in a study of cytomegalovirus exposure and HLA in healthy donors. The PCR made use of 60 Vbeta and 13 Jbeta primers. Some clones are missing from TCRdb's copy, which holds only in-frame ones; the method was immunoSEQ multiplex PCR. The table has around 180,000 clones, about four fifths seen once. Sample: PBMCs. The origin of the receptors is a man aged 25 to 45 in good health and CMV-seropositive.

In regard to this clone: This sample includes further DNA sequences coding for the same CDR3. The genes are TRBV7-2 and TRBJ2-7; 10 positions match TRBD1. CDR1 SGHTA and CDR2 FQGNSA come from the germline V gene. The CDR3 spans 14 residues. After removal of 5 bases from V and 6 bases from J, the junction contained 7 bases not matched to a gene. This CDR3 reads CASSPRQGAGEQYF. The CDR3 DNA is TGTGCCAGCAGCCCCAGACAGGGGGCAGGCGAGCAGTACTTC.

This clone has just one count. The rearrangement uses TRBV15 and TRBJ2-3; 7 positions match TRBD2. CDR3 length: 18 residues. Trimming cost V 0 bases and J 2 bases; bases outside gene matches: 11. Germline CDR1 reads LNHNV; CDR2 reads YYDKDF (reference sequence). CDR3 residues: CATSRDPGLLTSTDTQYF. The DNA of the CDR3 is TGTGCCACCAGCAGAGATCCGGGACTATTGACCTCCACAGATACGCAGTATTTT.

V gene TRBV2 combines with J gene TRBJ1-5; 7 bases align to TRBD1. The germline CDR1 and CDR2 sequences are SNHLY and FYNNEI. Trimming at V came to 3 bases and at J to 7 bases, leaving 9 bases not matched to a gene. This CDR3 spans 15 amino acids. The CDR3 protein is CASSDRETGDQPQHF. The CDR3 DNA sequence: TGTGCCAGCAGTGATAGGGAAACAGGGGACCAGCCCCAGCATTTT.

The rearrangement uses TRBV7-2 and TRBJ2-3, with TRBD1 identical over 12 bases. The CDR3 runs to 18 residues. Trimming removed 6 bases from V and 3 bases from J; junction bases left unmatched: 13. Germline CDR1 and CDR2: SGHTA and FQGNSA. CDR3 sequence reads: CASSLMYTGQGATDTQYF. CDR3 nucleotide sequence: TGTGCCAGCAGTCTAATGTATACGGGACAGGGGGCTACAGATACGCAGTATTTT.

This chain links TRBV4-1 with TRBJ2-7, with D possibly TRBD1 on 5 matching bases. This CDR3 has 15 amino acids. The V gene lost 0 bases and the J gene lost 6 bases, with 15 bases spanning the gap. Germline V CDR1 and CDR2: MGHRA, YSYEKL. The CDR3 DNA sequence: TGCGCCAGCAGCCAAGATCCTCTAGGGGTAGCCGAGCAGTACTTC. As protein: CASSQDPLGVAEQYF.